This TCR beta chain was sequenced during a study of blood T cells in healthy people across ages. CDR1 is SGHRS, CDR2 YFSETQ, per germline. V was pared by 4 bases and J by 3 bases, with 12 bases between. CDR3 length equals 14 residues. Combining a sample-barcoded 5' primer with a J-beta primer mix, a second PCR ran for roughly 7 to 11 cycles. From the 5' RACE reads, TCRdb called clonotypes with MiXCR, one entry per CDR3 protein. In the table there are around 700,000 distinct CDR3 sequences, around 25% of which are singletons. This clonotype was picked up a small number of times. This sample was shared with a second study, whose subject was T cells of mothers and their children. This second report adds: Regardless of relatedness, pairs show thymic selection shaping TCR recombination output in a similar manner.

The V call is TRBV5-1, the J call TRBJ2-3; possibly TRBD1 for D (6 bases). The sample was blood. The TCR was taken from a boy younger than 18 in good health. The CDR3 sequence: CASSPDSPTDTQYF. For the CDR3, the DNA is TGCGCCAGCAGCCCGGACAGTCCAACAGATACGCAGTATTTT. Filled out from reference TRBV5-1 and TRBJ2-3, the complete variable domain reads KAGVTQTPRYLIKTRGQQVTLSCSPISGHRSVSWYQQTPGQGLQFLFEYFSETQRNKGNFPGRFSGRQFSNSRSEMNVSTLELGDSALYLCASSPDSPTDTQYFGPGTRLTVL.